This T cell receptor (beta chain) was captured in a study of OX40 agonist ivuxolimab in advanced cancers. Generated by immunoSEQ multiplex PCR, the TCRdb table keeps only in-frame clones and is missing some. The sample holds about 53,000 clones, 60% to 80% seen once. The CDR3 length is 14 residues. V gave up 6 bases and J gave up 7 bases; unmatched junction bases: 5. Germline CDR1 is MNHNY and CDR2 is SVGAGI (reference sequence). This clone showed up just a few times. The source of this sequence is an adult with an advanced solid tumor such as melanoma, head and neck, liver or kidney cancer. The specimen comprised CD4+ or CD8+ T cells sorted from blood, sampled in a trial of the OX40 agonist ivuxolimab. The chain carries TRBV6-6 and TRBJ1-6, with 8 bases that match TRBD1. CDR3 in amino acids: CASSRDRGNSPLHF. CDR3 nucleotides: TGTGCCAGCAGCAGAGACAGGGGCAATTCACCCCTCCACTTT.